Given below is one T cell receptor (beta chain) in context. This entry is derived from a study of OX40 agonist ivuxolimab in advanced cancers. Enrollment shut out patients with autoimmune disease history or systemic immunosuppression. The CDR3 is 14 residues long. Per germline, CDR1 SGHDN and CDR2 FVKESK. Deletions cut 4 bases from V and 11 bases from J, with 20 bases between. Assay: immunoSEQ multiplex PCR; the TCRdb copy retains only in-frame clones and omits some. This table holds roughly 62,000 clones, around 85% found once. This chain uses TRBV14 with TRBJ2-5, with D possibly being TRBD2 (5 bases). This clonotype originated in an adult with an advanced solid tumor such as melanoma, head and neck, liver or kidney cancer. Sequences were derived from CD4+ or CD8+ T cells sorted from blood, sampled in a trial of the OX40 agonist ivuxolimab. CDR3 region: CASSLGLSVGEQYF. The CDR3, as DNA: TGTGCCAGCAGCCTTGGACTGTCAGTCGGGGAGCAGTACTTC.